The 16 T cell receptor beta chains reported below all come from one sample, sequenced in a study of T cell responses to AZD1222 COVID-19 vaccine. TCRdb's table, derived via immunoSEQ multiplex PCR, lists solely in-frame clones and lacks some. The table lists 150,000 to 160,000 clones, around nine tenths of them singletons, with under 20% in the top ten. The specimen comprised peripheral blood, sampled on day 0 of AZD1222 vaccination. These receptors were obtained from an adult in good health.

The chain is built from TRBV10-3 and TRBJ1-2, with a tentative D call TRBD1 (6 bases). Per the germline V gene, CDR1 is ENHRY and CDR2 is SYGVKD. This CDR3 is 12 amino acids long. Trimming took 7 bases from V and 6 from J, leaving 12 bases between them. The CDR3 sequence is CAITPTGNGYTF. As DNA, the CDR3 is TGTGCCATCACCCCTACAGGGAATGGCTACACCTTC.

V and J are TRBV5-1 and TRBJ2-7; 8 bases match TRBD2. Germline V lookup: CDR1 SGHRS, CDR2 YFSETQ. The V gene end was trimmed by 1 base and the J gene end by 4 bases; junction bases not matched to a gene: 4. The CDR3 is made up of 14 amino acids. CDR3: CASSLTSGSYEQYF. Written as DNA, the CDR3 is TGCGCCAGCAGCTTGACTAGCGGAAGTTACGAGCAGTACTTC. Full variable domain (missing parts from reference TRBV5-1 and TRBJ2-7): KAGVTQTPRYLIKTRGQQVTLSCSPISGHRSVSWYQQTPGQGLQFLFEYFSETQRNKGNFPGRFSGRQFSNSRSEMNVSTLELGDSALYLCASSLTSGSYEQYFGPGTRLTVT.

This chain joins TRBV7-2 and TRBJ1-5; D is ambiguous. Germline V gene data show CDR1 as SGHTA and CDR2 as FQGNSA. The V end was cut by 3 bases, the J end by 5 bases, with 5 bases between. CDR3 length: 12 residues. CDR3 loop: CASSFRDQPQHF. DNA of the CDR3: TGTGCCAGCAGCTTCAGAGATCAGCCCCAGCATTTT.

About this clone itself: Germline and junction disagree at one end, which may indicate a read error. V is TRBV7-7 and J is TRBJ2-1, with 11 bases fitting TRBD2. From germline, CDR1 is SSHAT and CDR2 FNYEAQ (reference sequence). This CDR3 has 15 residues. The CDR3 bases are TGTGCTAGCAGCCCCTGGACTAGCGGGTACAATGAGCAGTTCTTC. Encoded protein: CASSPWTSGYNEQFF.

The chain carries TRBV6-2 or TRBV6-3 and TRBJ2-3; D is unresolved. The ends were cut back, 2 bases at V and 4 bases at J, with 10 bases in the middle. This CDR3 has 14 residues. Germline CDR1 MNHEY, CDR2 SVGEGT. The CDR3 coding sequence is TGTGCCAGCAGTTACGGTCAGAAAGCAGATACGCAGTATTTT. Its protein is CASSYGQKADTQYF.

The V and J genes are TRBV9 and TRBJ2-7, with 12 nucleotides matching TRBD1. Losses at the gene ends were 2 bases for V and 5 bases for J; bases not matched to a gene: 8. The CDR3 extends over 16 amino acids. Germline V gene lookup returns CDR1 SGDLS and CDR2 YYNGEE. The CDR3 here is CASSVLGQGAQHEQYF. CDR3 nucleotides: TGTGCCAGCAGCGTGCTGGGACAGGGGGCGCAGCACGAGCAGTACTTC.

The chain couples TRBV21-1 to TRBJ1-6; TRBD1 was called by the table and not checked on the DNA. TRBV21-1 is termed a pseudogene. This CDR3 comprises 17 residues. The CDR3 DNA follows: TGTGCCAGCACCGTACCTAAGGGACAGCTAAAGGGATCACCCCTCCACTTT. This sequence encodes CASTVPKGQLKGSPLHF.

The chain employs TRBV27 and TRBJ2-7, with D perhaps matching TRBD1 or TRBD2 (6 bases each). This CDR3 is 15 amino acids long. Germline CDR1 and CDR2: MNHEY and SMNVEV (reference sequence). V lost 8 bases to trimming and J lost 2 bases, with 19 bases between them. Here the CDR3 DNA reads TGTGCCAGCTGGGCCGGAGGGGGTAGGGCCTACGAGCAGTACTTC. Protein product: CASWAGGGRAYEQYF.

The gene calls are TRBV7-9 and TRBJ1-2; D uncertain. The CDR3 is 13 residues long. Trimming took off 5 bases at V and 2 bases at J, with 9 bases between the two ends. The germline V gene has CDR1 SEHNR and CDR2 FQNEAQ (reference sequence). The CDR3 spells CASSPIPNYGYTF. The CDR3 region has the DNA TGTGCCAGCAGCCCAATCCCAAACTATGGCTACACCTTC. The full variable domain, rest sourced from reference TRBV7-9 and TRBJ1-2, is DTGVSQNPRHKITKRGQNVTFRCDPISEHNRLYWYRQTLGQGPEFLTYFQNEAQLEKSRLLSDRFSAERPKGSFSTLEIQRTEQGDSAMYLCASSPIPNYGYTFGSGTRLTVV.

This clone came up once. The chain joins TRBV4-3 to TRBJ2-1; TRBD2 aligns across 10 bases. Per germline, CDR1 LGHNA and CDR2 YSLEER. The CDR3 sequence is 17 residues long. Unmatched junction bases numbered 8, after V lost 2 bases and J lost 4 bases. The CDR3 region is CASSQWPSGGKYNEQFF. The CDR3 coding sequence is TGCGCCAGCAGCCAATGGCCTAGCGGGGGAAAGTACAATGAGCAGTTCTTC.

J is TRBJ2-7 and V is TRBV9, with 10 bases matching TRBD2. J was trimmed by 3 bases and V by 3 bases; bases with no gene match: 6. The CDR3 sequence is 15 residues long. The germline V gene encodes CDR1 SGDLS and CDR2 YYNGEE. The CDR3 here is CASSAQREGSYEQYF. The CDR3 DNA is TGTGCCAGCAGCGCCCAGCGGGAGGGCAGCTACGAGCAGTACTTC.

In this sample, this clone is medium-sized. The gene calls are TRBV5-1 and TRBJ1-5; a possible D gene is TRBD1 (6 bases). This CDR3 region has 13 residues. The V end was cut by 0 bases, the J end by 5 bases, with 6 bases between. The germline CDR1 and CDR2 sequences are SGHRS and YFSETQ. DNA for the CDR3: TGCGCCAGCAGCTTGGCAGGGGATCAGCCCCAGCATTTT. It translates to CASSLAGDQPQHF. Supplemented by reference TRBV5-1 and TRBJ1-5, the full variable domain reads KAGVTQTPRYLIKTRGQQVTLSCSPISGHRSVSWYQQTPGQGLQFLFEYFSETQRNKGNFPGRFSGRQFSNSRSEMNVSTLELGDSALYLCASSLAGDQPQHFGDGTRLSIL.

This chain connects TRBV28 to TRBJ1-1; D remains unclear. The germline V gene has CDR1 MDHEN and CDR2 SYDVKM. The CDR3 length is 15 residues. The ends were cut back, 3 bases at V and 1 base at J, with 12 bases in the middle. The CDR3 here is CASSFPRTGNTEAFF. The CDR3 DNA reads TGTGCCAGCAGTTTTCCGCGGACGGGGAACACTGAAGCTTTCTTT.

The V call is TRBV9, the J call TRBJ1-2; 9 bases fit TRBD1. Germline CDR1 is SGDLS and CDR2 is YYNGEE. The CDR3 has 19 residues. The trim removed 3 bases at V and 4 bases at J, leaving 19 bases unmatched. CDR3 residues: CASSGLTGGRGPTGYGYTF. Here the CDR3 DNA reads TGTGCCAGCAGCGGATTGACAGGGGGAAGAGGTCCCACAGGCTATGGCTACACCTTC. The full variable domain, completed using reference TRBV9 and TRBJ1-2, is DSGVTQTPKHLITATGQRVTLRCSPRSGDLSVYWYQQSLDQGLQFLIQYYNGEERAKGNILERFSAQQFPDLHSELNLSSLELGDSALYFCASSGLTGGRGPTGYGYTFGSGTRLTVV.

J is TRBJ2-7 and V is TRBV5-1; a possible D gene is TRBD1 (6 bases). This CDR3 region has 15 residues. CDR1 and CDR2 from the germline V gene are SGHRS and YFSETQ. Trimming left V 4 bases short and J 3 bases short, with 17 bases between. CDR3 loop: CASSGGGGVDYEQYF. CDR3 bases: TGCGCCAGCAGCGGTGGGGGCGGTGTCGACTACGAGCAGTACTTC.

The gene calls are TRBV28 and TRBJ1-2; no clear D gene. This CDR3 is built from 15 residues. In germline, CDR1 is MDHEN, CDR2 SYDVKM. The V and J ends lost 1 base and 1 base respectively, with 10 bases between them. The chain's CDR3 is CASSLFAAFNYGYTF. As DNA, the CDR3 is TGTGCCAGCAGTTTATTCGCAGCCTTTAACTATGGCTACACCTTC.